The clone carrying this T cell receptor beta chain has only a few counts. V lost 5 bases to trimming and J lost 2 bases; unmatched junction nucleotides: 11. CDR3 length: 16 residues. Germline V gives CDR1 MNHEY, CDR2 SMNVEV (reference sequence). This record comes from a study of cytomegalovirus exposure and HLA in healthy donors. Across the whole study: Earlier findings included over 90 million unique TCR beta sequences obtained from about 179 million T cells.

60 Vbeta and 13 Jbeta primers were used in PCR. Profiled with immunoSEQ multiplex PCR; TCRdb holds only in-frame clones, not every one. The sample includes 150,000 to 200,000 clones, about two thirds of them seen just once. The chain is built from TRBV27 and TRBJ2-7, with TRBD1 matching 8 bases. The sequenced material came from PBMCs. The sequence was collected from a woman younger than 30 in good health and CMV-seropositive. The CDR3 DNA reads TGTGCCAGCAGTGACAGGGGTAATATAGGTACCTACGAGCAGTACTTC. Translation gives CASSDRGNIGTYEQYF.